Described below is a single TCR beta chain sequence and its context. As yet, its antigen is unknown. This specimen belongs to a study of cytomegalovirus exposure and HLA in healthy donors. The study's findings and limits: The authors excluded some V segments, including TRBV6-2 and TRBV6-3, as indistinguishable. According to a later analysis, donors in an Asian-associated ancestry cluster reportedly had fewer N-insertions than the roughly 640-donor mean. Being productive about 87% or about 30% of the time was typical of most TCR beta V segments in an earlier analysis. Later on, a genetic analysis was performed. It linked a missense variant in DCLRE1C with V- and J-gene trimming of TCR beta.

Trimming shortened V by 1 base and J by 5 bases, and 10 bases separated the two germline ends. The CDR3 is 14 residues long. Germline V CDR1 and CDR2: SGHNT, YENEEA. Primers included in the PCR were 60 Vbeta and 13 Jbeta primers. The assay was immunoSEQ multiplex PCR, and TCRdb's table has in-frame clones only and misses some. The sample has roughly 120,000 clones, over 60% seen once. The gene calls are TRBV11-3 and TRBJ2-3; D may be TRBD2 (6 bases). Sequencing used PBMCs. The source is a woman in her 30s in good health and CMV-seropositive. In DNA form, the CDR3 reads TGTGCCAGCAGCTTAGGGGGGGACGGAGATACGCAGTATTTT. Protein product: CASSLGGDGDTQYF.